Here is one T cell receptor beta chain with its context. These data are taken from a study of blood T cell repertoires in COVID-19. Turning to the study itself: Some COVID-19 samples were acute and others convalescent; all came from the United States, Italy and Spain. PBMCs, B-cell-depleted T cells, or T cells were the source of the cDNA or gDNA that made up the material.

Methods used by the authors: Reference gene primer amplification gave nucleated cell count estimates. Libraries were prepared by immunoSEQ multiplex PCR; TCRdb keeps only in-frame clonotypes and omits some of them. V, J and clone size are taken as reported in that table, and D and trimming were inferred from the DNA itself. The top ten clones hold roughly 2.8% of a sample with approximately 15,000 clones, roughly 90% of them seen once. CDR1 is SGHTA and CDR2 is FQGNSA in the germline V gene. This CDR3 spans 13 amino acids. Trimming stripped 5 bases from V and 5 bases from J, with 12 bases between. The chain recombines TRBV7-2 with TRBJ2-5; weak D call: TRBD1 (5 bases). The sequence derives from a human donor in a cohort sampled during active COVID-19. Sequencing was done on a sample of peripheral blood. CDR3 coding DNA: TGTGCCAGCAGCCCCAGGGTAGGGGAGACCCAGTACTTC. This sequence encodes CASSPRVGETQYF.